The entry below describes one TCR beta chain. This clonotype was seen repeatedly, ten times or more. Its target antigen remains unknown. No base quality values were provided; no much bigger clone lies one nucleotide off. Trimming takes 3 bases off V and 6 bases off J; junction bases not matched to a gene: 8. Including the terminal cysteine and phenylalanine, the CDR3 comprises 14 residues. Just the 42-base CDR3 DNA is kept, in frame starting at base 1. CDR1 and CDR2, looked up from the germline V gene (reference sequence), are LNHNV and YYDKDF. The treatment or condition tag for this specimen amounts to: allogeneic hematopoietic cell transplantation with graft depleted of TCRalphabeta T cells and CD19 B cells. The children who served as transplant recipients had been given grafts of TCRalphabeta/CD19-depleted allogeneic hematopoietic cells. This specimen comes from a study of T-cell reconstitution after alpha-beta-depleted transplantation in children (dated by TCRdb to the mid-2010s). For the study in its entirety: T-cell immune reconstitution after TCRalphabeta/CD19-depleted allogeneic hematopoietic cell transplantation in children was quantitatively tracked in the study by means of TCR repertoire profiling.

Receptor libraries were prepared by PCR. Sequenced using an Illumina HiSeq 2500. TCR libraries were prepared with molecular barcoding, using unique molecular identifiers to normalize TCRbeta repertoire quantification. In TCRdb, the public reads were trimmed at Q25 with fastp and aligned with MiXCR, with productive beta chains retained. Each entry is one CDR3 protein sequence, shown with its most common DNA and genes. This sample gives around 300,000 distinct CDR3 sequences in total; around a tenth of them show up just once. The top ten clonotypes cover less than 25% of the sample. The paper as a whole reports these results and caveats: Over subsequent months, a decline in hyperexpanded clone frequencies was noted, and after one year, T-cell counts and TCRbeta diversity were mostly ascribed to newly produced T cells. Apparently early alphabetaT-cell count recovery about two months after transplant reportedly relied on only several hundred rapidly expanded clones derived from non-depleted graft cells. In some patients, the high TCRbeta diversity seen at day 60 was put down to recipient T cells and intrathymic progenitors that had survived conditioning.

The chain employs TRBV15 and TRBJ2-7; TRBD1 lines up with 7 middle nucleotides. Sequenced material: peripheral blood, taken 180 days after TCRalphabeta/CD19-depleted stem cell transplant. This TCR derives from a male patient aged 2-9 years who had a stem cell transplant for chronic granulomatous disease, so the T cells may come from the graft donor. The base sequence is TGTGCCACCAGCAGTGGAGGTCAGGGGGTCGAGCAGTACTTC. Its translation is CATSSGGQGVEQYF.